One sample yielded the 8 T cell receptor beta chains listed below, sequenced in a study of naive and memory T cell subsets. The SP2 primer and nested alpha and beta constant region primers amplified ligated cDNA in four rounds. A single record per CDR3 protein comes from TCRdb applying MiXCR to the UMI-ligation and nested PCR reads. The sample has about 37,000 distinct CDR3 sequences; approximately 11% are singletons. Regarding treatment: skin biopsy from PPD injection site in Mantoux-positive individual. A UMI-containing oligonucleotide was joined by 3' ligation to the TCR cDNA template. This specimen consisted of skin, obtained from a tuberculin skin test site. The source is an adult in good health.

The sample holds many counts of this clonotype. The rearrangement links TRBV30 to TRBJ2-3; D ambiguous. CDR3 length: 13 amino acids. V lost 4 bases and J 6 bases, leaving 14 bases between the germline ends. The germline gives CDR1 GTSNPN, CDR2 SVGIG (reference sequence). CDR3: CAWTLRRADTQYF. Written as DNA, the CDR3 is TGTGCCTGGACACTTCGGAGAGCCGATACGCAGTATTTT.

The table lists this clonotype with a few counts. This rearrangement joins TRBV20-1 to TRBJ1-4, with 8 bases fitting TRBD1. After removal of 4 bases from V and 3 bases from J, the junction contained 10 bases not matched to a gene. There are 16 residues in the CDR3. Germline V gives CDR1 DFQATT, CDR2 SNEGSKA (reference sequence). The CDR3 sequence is CSAKLRQGLANEKLFF. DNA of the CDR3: TGCAGTGCTAAATTACGACAGGGGCTTGCTAATGAAAAACTGTTTTTT.

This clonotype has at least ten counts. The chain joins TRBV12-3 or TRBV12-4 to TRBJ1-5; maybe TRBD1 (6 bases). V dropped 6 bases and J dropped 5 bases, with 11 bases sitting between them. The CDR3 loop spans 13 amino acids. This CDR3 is CASSGGVYQPQHF. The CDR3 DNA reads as TGTGCCAGCAGCGGGGGCGTTTATCAGCCCCAGCATTTT.

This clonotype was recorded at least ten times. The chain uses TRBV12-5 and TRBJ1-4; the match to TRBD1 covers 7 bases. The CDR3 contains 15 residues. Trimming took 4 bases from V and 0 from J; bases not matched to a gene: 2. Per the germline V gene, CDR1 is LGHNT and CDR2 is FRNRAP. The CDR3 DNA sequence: TGTGCTAGTGGTTCAGGACAGGCAACTAATGAAAAACTGTTTTTT. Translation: CASGSGQATNEKLFF.

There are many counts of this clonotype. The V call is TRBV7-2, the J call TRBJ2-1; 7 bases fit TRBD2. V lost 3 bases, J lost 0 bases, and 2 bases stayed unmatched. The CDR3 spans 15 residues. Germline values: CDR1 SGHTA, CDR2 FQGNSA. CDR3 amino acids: CASSLRGSSYNEQFF. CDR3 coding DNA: TGTGCCAGCAGCTTGCGCGGGAGCTCCTACAATGAGCAGTTCTTC.

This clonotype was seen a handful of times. DNA for the CDR3: TGTGCCAGCAGTGACAATGGCAATCAGCCCCAGCATTTT. Translation: CASSDNGNQPQHF. The rearrangement joins TRBV27 to TRBJ1-5, with D hard to call. The CDR3 covers 13 residues. Trimming left V 5 bases short and J 2 bases short, with 7 bases between. Germline CDR1 is MNHEY and CDR2 is SMNVEV (reference sequence).

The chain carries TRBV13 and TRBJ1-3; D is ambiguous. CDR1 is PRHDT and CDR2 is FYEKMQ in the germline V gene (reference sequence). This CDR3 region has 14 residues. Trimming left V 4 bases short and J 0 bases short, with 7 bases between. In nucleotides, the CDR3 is TGTGCCAGCAGCTCCCCCAGCTCTGGAAACACCATATATTTT. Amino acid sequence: CASSSPSSGNTIYF.

CDR3 loop: CASSSAPPGTGGPDTQYF. In DNA, the CDR3 is TGTGCCAGCAGCTCCGCTCCCCCCGGGACTGGAGGACCAGATACGCAGTATTTT. The rearrangement links TRBV11-1 to TRBJ2-3, with a possible D match to TRBD2 (6 bases). V was cut by 4 bases and J by 4 bases, with 24 bases left in between. The CDR3 contains 18 residues. CDR1 is SGHAT, CDR2 FQDESV, per germline (reference sequence).